These T cell receptor beta chains were read from a single sample in a study of blood T cell repertoires in COVID-19. Using immunoSEQ multiplex PCR, the repertoire was profiled, and TCRdb retains in-frame clones only, with some absent. The top ten clones hold 12% of a sample with about 180,000 clones, approximately 78% of them seen once. The sequenced material came from peripheral blood. The origin of the receptors is a woman older than 75 with COVID-19, enrolled during active disease. The CDR3 runs from the conserved cysteine through the conserved F or W. The order of the fields is D gene, V gene, clone size, J gene, CDR3 DNA, CDR3 protein. A D gene is named only where the DNA matches it firmly. Some rows mark clone size as missing; the rest say once, few, many or name a class of expanded clone.

D: NA; V: TRBV5-4; size: NA; J: TRBJ2-3; DNA: TGTGCCAGCAGCCTTAGCACAGATACGCAGTATTTT; CDR3: CASSLSTDTQYF
D: TRBD2; V: TRBV5-4; size: few; J: TRBJ2-1; DNA: TGTGCCAGCAGTCATAACGGGGGGGCCGCCTACAATGAGCAGTTCTTC; CDR3: CASSHNGGAAYNEQFF
D: TRBD2; V: TRBV15; size: NA; J: TRBJ2-2; DNA: TGTGCCACCAGCCGGAGGGCTAGCGGGGGAGGGGAGCTGTTTTTT; CDR3: CATSRRASGGGELFF
D: NA; V: TRBV5-1; size: NA; J: TRBJ2-2; DNA: TGCGCCAGCAGCCGGGACACGGACACCGGGGAGCTGTTTTTT; CDR3: CASSRDTDTGELFF
D: TRBD1; V: TRBV7-6; size: NA; J: TRBJ1-2; DNA: TGTGCCAGCAGCCAGGGACAGGGGGATAGAAGCTACACCTTC; CDR3: CASSQGQGDRSYTF
D: NA; V: TRBV12-3/TRBV12-4; size: NA; J: TRBJ1-5; DNA: TGTGCCAGCAGTTTAATCAACACTCAGCCCCAGCATTTT; CDR3: CASSLINTQPQHF
D: NA; V: TRBV19; size: NA; J: TRBJ2-5; DNA: TGTGCCAGTTCCCACCGGACAACGCAAGAGACCCAGTACTTC; CDR3: CASSHRTTQETQYF
D: NA; V: TRBV4-1; size: NA; J: TRBJ2-1; DNA: TGCGCCAGCAGCCAGTCTGGCGGGGTGAATGAGCAGTTCTTC; CDR3: CASSQSGGVNEQFF
D: NA; V: TRBV27; size: NA; J: TRBJ2-7; DNA: TGTGCCAGCAGTTTCTTGTCACAGACCGGCGAGCAGTACTTC; CDR3: CASSFLSQTGEQYF
D: TRBD2; V: TRBV9; size: NA; J: TRBJ2-7; DNA: TGTGCCAGCAGCGTATCTAGCGGGGTCGAGCAGTACTTC; CDR3: CASSVSSGVEQYF
D: NA; V: TRBV5-1; size: NA; J: TRBJ1-2; DNA: TGCGCCAGCAGCTTGGATGGCCAGGGCACTTCTAACTATGGCTACACCTTC; CDR3: CASSLDGQGTSNYGYTF
D: NA; V: TRBV28; size: NA; J: TRBJ2-2; DNA: TGTGCCAGCAGACTTTTAAACGGGGAGCTGTTTTTT; CDR3: CASRLLNGELFF
D: NA; V: TRBV5-4; size: NA; J: TRBJ1-1; DNA: TGTGCCAGCAGCTTGGAAAGGGGAACTGAAGCTTTCTTT; CDR3: CASSLERGTEAFF
D: NA; V: TRBV2; size: NA; J: TRBJ2-2; DNA: TGTGCCAGCACCATAAGAGGGAGTGGAACCGGGGAGCTGTTTTTT; CDR3: CASTIRGSGTGELFF
D: TRBD1; V: TRBV10-3; size: NA; J: TRBJ1-2; DNA: TGTGCCATCAGTGGGGACAGGGGGGAAGGCTACACCTTC; CDR3: CAISGDRGEGYTF
D: NA; V: TRBV15; size: NA; J: TRBJ1-5; DNA: TGTGCCACCAGCAGAGATTGGCGCAGGTCCAATCAGCCCCAGCATTTT; CDR3: CATSRDWRRSNQPQHF
D: NA; V: TRBV7-8; size: NA; J: TRBJ2-7; DNA: TGTGCCAGCAGATTTGGCGGGCTAGCGAGTAGCTCCTACGAGCAGTACTTC; CDR3: CASRFGGLASSSYEQYF
D: TRBD1; V: TRBV28; size: NA; J: TRBJ2-1; DNA: TGTGCCAGCAGTTCTACAGGGGGCATCTACAATGAGCAGTTCTTC; CDR3: CASSSTGGIYNEQFF
D: NA; V: TRBV2; size: NA; J: TRBJ1-5; DNA: TGTGCCAGCAGTGAGTGGGGGGGTAGCAATCAGCCCCAGCATTTT; CDR3: CASSEWGGSNQPQHF
D: NA; V: TRBV5-4; size: NA; J: TRBJ1-2; DNA: TGTGCCAGCAGCCCAGACAGTAGGTATGGCTACACCTTC; CDR3: CASSPDSRYGYTF
D: TRBD2; V: TRBV11-2; size: NA; J: TRBJ2-7; DNA: TGTGCCAGCAGCTCCCCCGGACTAGCGGGAGGCTACGAGCAGTACTTC; CDR3: CASSSPGLAGGYEQYF
D: NA; V: TRBV10-3; size: NA; J: TRBJ1-5; DNA: TGTGCCATCAGTGAGTCAAACACGATCGGGAATCAGCCCCAGCATTTT; CDR3: CAISESNTIGNQPQHF
D: TRBD1; V: TRBV12-5; size: once; J: TRBJ2-7; DNA: TGTGCTAGTGGTTGGGAAAAACAGGGGGCGATCGACGAGCAGTACTTC; CDR3: CASGWEKQGAIDEQYF
D: TRBD1; V: TRBV5-1; size: NA; J: TRBJ1-2; DNA: TGCGCCAGCAGTTTGCTCCCGGGACAGGGGGTAGGGGGCTACACCTTC; CDR3: CASSLLPGQGVGGYTF
D: NA; V: TRBV28; size: few; J: TRBJ2-7; DNA: TGTGCCAGCAGGAGAGGATTCTACGAGCAGTACTTC; CDR3: CASRRGFYEQYF
D: TRBD1; V: TRBV5-1; size: NA; J: TRBJ2-2; DNA: TGCGCCAGCAGCCCCTGGGACAGGGAGGTCGGGGAGCTGTTTTTT; CDR3: CASSPWDREVGELFF
D: NA; V: TRBV12-3/TRBV12-4; size: NA; J: TRBJ2-7; DNA: TGTGCCAGCAGTCCTGACAGCTCCTACGAGCAGTACTTC; CDR3: CASSPDSSYEQYF
D: NA; V: TRBV21-1; size: NA; J: TRBJ1-1; DNA: TGTGCCAGCAGCGCGGACCATCGAGGGTCGCGCACTGAAGCTTTCTTT; CDR3: CASSADHRGSRTEAFF
D: NA; V: TRBV30; size: once; J: TRBJ1-5; DNA: TGTGCCTGGAGTCTACCCCATCAGCCCCAGCATTTT; CDR3: CAWSLPHQPQHF
D: TRBD2; V: TRBV5-1; size: NA; J: TRBJ2-2; DNA: TGCGCCAGCAGCCAAGGACTAGCGGGGGACGGGGACCTGTTTTTT; CDR3: CASSQGLAGDGDLFF
D: NA; V: TRBV6-6; size: NA; J: TRBJ2-7; DNA: TGTGCCAGCAGTTGGACGGGACTGGATTACGAGCAGTACTTC; CDR3: CASSWTGLDYEQYF
D: NA; V: TRBV5-4; size: once; J: TRBJ1-5; DNA: TGTGCCAGCAGCTTTTTTGGGGGGGGCAATCAGCCCCAGCATTTT; CDR3: CASSFFGGGNQPQHF
D: NA; V: TRBV2; size: few; J: TRBJ1-4; DNA: TGTGCCAGAGGAGGTTCTAATGAAAAACTGTTTTTT; CDR3: CARGGSNEKLFF
D: NA; V: TRBV28; size: many; J: TRBJ2-7; DNA: TGTGCCAGCAGTTTTCAGGGGCTAGCTTCCTCCGAGCAGTACTTC; CDR3: CASSFQGLASSEQYF